The next 18 T cell receptor beta chains were all read from a single sample in a study of T cells in Graves' hyperthyroidism and ophthalmopathy. TCR beta CDR3 region amplification was performed from RNA transcripts. Using the HTBI primer set, a first-round RT-PCR was run on the TCR CDR3. TCRdb re-analysed the multiplex PCR reads in MiXCR, keeping a single row per CDR3 protein. The sample has hundreds of thousands of distinct CDR3 sequences, about 15% seen once; the top ten hold 5.8%. Sequenced material: blood. These receptors came from a woman between 25 and 40 years old with Graves' hyperthyroidism that later progressed to Graves' ophthalmopathy.

About this clonotype: A much larger clone differs by one base, so this may be a read error. V and J are TRBV20-1 and TRBJ1-5; possible D gene TRBD1, 6 bases. The CDR3 contains 14 residues. CDR1 is DFQATT and CDR2 is SNEGSKA in the germline V gene (reference sequence). The CDR3, as DNA: TGCAGTGCTCCGGACAGCGATAGCAATCAGCCCCACCATTTT. Its translation: CSAPDSDSNQPHHF.

A remark on this clonotype: A single base separates this from a much larger clone, so it may be a read error. The J gene is TRBJ1-3, the V gene TRBV30; D is uncertain. Germline CDR1 and CDR2: GTSNPN and SVGIG (reference sequence). The CDR3 has 16 residues. Trimming took off 1 base at V and 7 bases at J, with 20 bases between the two ends. CDR3 in amino acids: CAWSGAGPTLGNTIYF. The CDR3 nucleotides read TGTGCCTGGAGTGGGGCAGGCCCCACGCTCGGCAACACCATATATTTT.

This clonotype was seen repeatedly, ten times or more. The chain employs TRBV11-2 and TRBJ2-4, with D possibly being TRBD2 (6 bases). Germline V CDR1 and CDR2: SGHAT, FQNNGV. V lost 1 base and J 0 bases, leaving 13 bases between the germline ends. The CDR3 runs to 17 residues. Here the CDR3 DNA reads TGTGCCAGCAGCTTAGGGGGGGTCGGACTAGCCAAAAACATTCAGTACTTC. Its translation: CASSLGGVGLAKNIQYF.

This clonotype has more than one count but fewer than ten. This chain uses TRBV25-1 with TRBJ1-4, with 8 bases identical to TRBD1. J was trimmed by 10 bases and V by 8 bases; bases with no gene match: 15. Germline V gene sequence: CDR1 MGHDK, CDR2 SYGVNS. The length of the CDR3 is 15 residues. CDR3 sequence: CASSSLQGAGGKLFF. The DNA for the CDR3 is TGTGCCAGCTCTTCCTTGCAGGGGGCGGGTGGAAAACTGTTTTTT.

This clonotype was recorded many times. CDR3 sequence reads: CASGEDRVLNTEAFF. The CDR3 region has the DNA TGTGCCAGCGGCGAGGACAGGGTATTGAACACTGAAGCTTTCTTT. The chain is built from TRBV6-1 and TRBJ1-1; TRBD1 aligns across 8 bases. J was trimmed by 0 bases and V by 8 bases; bases with no gene match: 8. CDR3 size: 15 residues. Germline CDR1 MNHNS, CDR2 SASEGT.

This clonotype was seen at least ten times. The chain recombines TRBV12-3 or TRBV12-4 with TRBJ2-7; 7 nucleotides align to TRBD1. V lost 3 bases, J lost 2 bases, and 4 bases stayed unmatched. CDR3 length: 14 amino acids. The CDR3 sequence is CASSLQGTAYEQYF. In DNA form, the CDR3 reads TGTGCCAGCAGTTTGCAAGGGACAGCCTACGAGCAGTACTTC.

The chain uses TRBV20-1 and TRBJ2-1; TRBD1 or TRBD2 may be the D gene (5 bases each). CDR1 and CDR2 (germline): DFQATT, SNEGSKA (reference sequence). Trimming took 3 bases from V and 6 from J, leaving 9 bases between them. CDR3 size: 12 residues. CDR3: CSASLRGNEQFF. DNA of the CDR3: TGCAGTGCTAGTCTGAGGGGCAATGAGCAGTTCTTC.

This clonotype was observed at least ten times. CDR3: CASSLDGLETQYF. For the CDR3, the DNA is TGTGCCAGCAGCTTAGATGGTCTAGAGACCCAGTACTTC. The chain employs TRBV11-3 and TRBJ2-5; no clear D gene. The length of the CDR3 is 13 residues. The V and J ends lost 0 bases and 4 bases respectively, with 6 bases between them. Germline V gene sequence: CDR1 SGHNT, CDR2 YENEEA.

This clonotype was recorded a few times. This chain connects TRBV19 to TRBJ2-2; D is possibly TRBD1 (5 bases). This CDR3 spans 14 amino acids. Germline V gene lookup returns CDR1 LNHDA and CDR2 SQIVND (reference sequence). Trimming stripped 5 bases from V and 6 bases from J, with 13 bases between. Here the CDR3 reads CASSPWGTAGELFF. CDR3 in DNA: TGTGCCAGTAGTCCCTGGGGCACAGCCGGGGAGCTGTTTTTT. Together with reference TRBV19 and TRBJ2-2, the CDR3 gives the full variable domain: DGGITQSPKYLFRKEGQNVTLSCEQNLNHDAMYWYRQDPGQGLRLIYYSQIVNDFQKGDIAEGYSVSREKKESFPLTVTSAQKNPTAFYLCASSPWGTAGELFFGEGSRLTVL.

The chain couples TRBV27 to TRBJ2-7; TRBD1 or TRBD2 may be the D gene (5 bases each). The CDR3 has 14 amino acids. V lost 6 bases and J lost 4, with 16 bases in between. The germline V gene encodes CDR1 MNHEY and CDR2 SMNVEV (reference sequence). CDR3 amino acids: CASSPEGIGYEQYF. As DNA, the CDR3 is TGTGCCAGCAGCCCCGAGGGGATTGGATACGAGCAGTACTTC.

This clonotype was counted many times. J is TRBJ2-3 and V is TRBV20-1; D uncertain. V lost 2 bases and J 0 bases, leaving 9 bases between the germline ends. The germline V gene has CDR1 DFQATT and CDR2 SNEGSKA (reference sequence). This CDR3 is 14 amino acids long. CDR3 in amino acids: CSARTSKSTDTQYF. The DNA for the CDR3 is TGCAGTGCTAGAACGAGTAAAAGCACAGATACGCAGTATTTT.

This clonotype occurred many times. J is TRBJ1-3 and V is TRBV29-1, with D maybe TRBD1 (5 bases). The CDR3 is made up of 14 amino acids. V dropped 0 bases and J dropped 4 bases, with 10 bases sitting between them. In germline, CDR1 is SQVTM, CDR2 ANQGSEA. The CDR3, as DNA: TGCAGCGTTGAAGATCGGGACCGAGGAAACACCATATATTTT. This gives the protein CSVEDRDRGNTIYF.

The rearrangement uses TRBV7-2 and TRBJ2-7; unclear D gene. The V and J ends lost 5 bases and 3 bases respectively, with 17 bases between them. The CDR3 length is 15 residues. Germline assignment: CDR1 SGHTA and CDR2 FQGNSA. DNA for the CDR3: TGTGCCAGCAGCGTCATGATCGCAGGTAACTACGAGCAGTACTTC. Translation: CASSVMIAGNYEQYF.

This clonotype appeared many times. This chain connects TRBV11-2 to TRBJ2-1, with D possibly TRBD2 on 6 matching bases. The CDR3 runs 13 residues. V was trimmed by 5 bases and J by 7 bases, leaving 12 bases between them. Germline CDR1 reads SGHAT; CDR2 reads FQNNGV. The CDR3 is CASSPSGLNEQFF. CDR3 DNA: TGTGCCAGCAGCCCCAGCGGGTTGAATGAGCAGTTCTTC. The full variable domain, its missing parts supplied by reference TRBV11-2 and TRBJ2-1, is EAGVAQSPRYKIIEKRQSVAFWCNPISGHATLYWYQQILGQGPKLLIQFQNNGVVDDSQLPKDRFSAERLKGVDSTLKIQPAKLEDSAVYLCASSPSGLNEQFFGPGTRLTVL.

There are many counts of this clonotype. This sequence joins TRBV10-2 and TRBJ2-7, with 8 nucleotides matching TRBD2. Germline CDR1 reads WSHSY; CDR2 reads SAAADI. This CDR3 comprises 12 residues. V shed 8 bases, J shed 4 bases, and the junction held 4 bases outside the gene matches. CDR3 nucleotide sequence: TGCGCCAGCGGGAGCGGGAGATACGAGCAGTACTTC. As protein: CASGSGRYEQYF.

This clonotype was counted between two and nine times. The genes are TRBV20-1 and TRBJ2-1; D may be TRBD2 (6 bases). Germline CDR1 reads DFQATT; CDR2 reads SNEGSKA (reference sequence). With 1 base removed from V and 3 bases from J, the gap between germline ends came to 13 bases. The CDR3 contains 15 residues. CDR3 coding DNA: TGCAGTGCTAGAGTCGGGAGTGTTATCTACAATGAGCAGTTCTTC. Encoded protein: CSARVGSVIYNEQFF.

A few counts support this clonotype. CDR3 residues: CASSLSGISNQPQHF. The CDR3 DNA follows: TGTGCCAGCAGTTTATCTGGAATTAGCAATCAGCCCCAGCATTTT. The chain couples TRBV28 to TRBJ1-5, with D unclear. The germline V gene has CDR1 MDHEN and CDR2 SYDVKM. CDR3 length: 15 amino acids. Trimming removed 1 base from V and 0 bases from J, with 7 bases in between.

This clonotype was seen repeatedly, ten times or more. The chain uses TRBV24-1 and TRBJ2-1; D is unresolved. Trimming pared 2 bases from V and 1 base from J, leaving 14 bases between. This CDR3 has 17 residues. Germline lookup yields CDR1 KGHDR and CDR2 SFDVKD. CDR3 region: CATSDWNTRISYNEQFF. For the CDR3, the DNA is TGTGCCACCAGTGATTGGAACACGAGGATATCCTACAATGAGCAGTTCTTC.